Only a few counts were recorded for the clone carrying this TCR beta chain. The antigen is not known. This sample was included in a study of T cells after yellow fever vaccination. Findings and caveats of the study: Researchers report a weaker secondary response that nonetheless peaked faster, day 5 versus 15. In post-booster samples, most primary-vaccination clones reappeared (approximately 96% CD4, around 87% CD8).

5'RACE template switching generated TCR cDNA, adding a universal primer site and UMIs. Via MiXCR, TCRdb re-called the 5' RACE reads, giving one row per CDR3 protein. The sample carries about 230,000 distinct CDR3 sequences, approximately 6.8% recorded once. The CDR3 totals 15 residues. CDR1 SQVTM and CDR2 ANQGSEA come from the germline V gene. J gave up 1 base and V 6 bases, and 8 bases lay outside the gene matches. The sample was CD4+ T cells sorted from PBMCs, taken on the day of the yellow fever booster vaccination. This receptor was obtained from a man aged 30-40 years who received the YFV17D yellow fever vaccine. The chain carries TRBV29-1 and TRBJ2-2, with TRBD1 matching over 7 bases. CDR3 sequence: CSVRRRDRNTGELFF. The CDR3 DNA follows: TGCAGCGTCCGCCGCCGGGACAGGAACACCGGGGAGCTGTTTTTT.